Sequencing of this T cell receptor (beta chain) was carried out in a study of neoadjuvant nivolumab and ipilimumab in lung cancer. This CDR3 has 13 amino acids. The germline V and J ends were trimmed by 0 bases and 16 bases, with 19 bases remaining between them. CDR1 and CDR2 from the germline V gene are SQVTM and ANQGSEA. The table came from immunoSEQ multiplex PCR; TCRdb's copy has only in-frame clones and leaves some out. The table includes under 5,000 clones, about 80% detected once. The receptor was derived from an adult with non-small cell lung cancer. V usage is TRBV29-1 and J usage is TRBJ2-1, with D maybe TRBD1 (5 bases). Sequences were derived from peripheral blood, sampled after neoadjuvant nivolumab, alone or with ipilimumab, at or shortly before surgery. The CDR3 here is CSVEEVWGGPRFF. The CDR3 coding sequence is TGCAGCGTTGAAGAGGTGTGGGGCGGACCCCGCTTCTTC.